This is a list of T cell receptor beta chains from one sample in a study of cytomegalovirus exposure and HLA in healthy donors. Measured with immunoSEQ multiplex PCR; TCRdb has only the in-frame clones, and not every one. Recorded for this sample: 150,000 to 200,000 clones. The sample comprised PBMCs. The receptors derive from a man aged 25-45 years in good health and CMV-seronegative. Both conserved end residues are part of each CDR3. The D gene is left open where the match is weak.

CDR3nt	CDR3aa	v_gene	d_gene	j_gene
TGCGCCAGCAGCTTGGCCGGACAGAGTAGCTACACCTTC	CASSLAGQSSYTF	TRBV5-1	-	TRBJ1-2
TGCGCCAGCAGTACCGACTTTCCCGGGGGCGAGCAGTACTTC	CASSTDFPGGEQYF	TRBV10-1	-	TRBJ2-7
TGTGCCAGCAGCCGTAATCCGGGACAGGGCCCCTACGAGCAGTACTTC	CASSRNPGQGPYEQYF	TRBV7-6	TRBD1	TRBJ2-7
TGTGCCGGGAGACGCCGGGGGACAGGGGTCGAGCAGTACTTC	CAGRRRGTGVEQYF	TRBV2	TRBD1	TRBJ2-7
TGCGCCAGCAGTGCCGGCGGAGCCGGGGAGCTGTTTTTT	CASSAGGAGELFF	TRBV10-1	-	TRBJ2-2
TGTGCCAGTAGTATGGACAGGGAGGAGACCCAGTACTTC	CASSMDREETQYF	TRBV19	TRBD1	TRBJ2-5
TGTGCCAGCACCAAAGGGACAGGGGGTCTGGAGGTCCCAGGCTACACCTTC	CASTKGTGGLEVPGYTF	TRBV2	TRBD1	TRBJ1-2
TGTGCCATCAGTGAGTGGCAGGGAGGGAACACTGAAGCTTTCTTT	CAISEWQGGNTEAFF	TRBV10-3	-	TRBJ1-1
TGTGCCAGCAGACTAAGACTAGCGGGAGAAGACGAGCAGTACTTC	CASRLRLAGEDEQYF	TRBV6-4	TRBD2	TRBJ2-7
TGTGCCAGCAGTGACCGGACGGGAAGCTCCTACGAGCAGTACTTC	CASSDRTGSSYEQYF	TRBV6-1	-	TRBJ2-7
TGTGCCAGCAGTTACGTCGGGGGCAATGAGCAGTTCTTC	CASSYVGGNEQFF	TRBV6-5	-	TRBJ2-1
TGTGCCAGCAGCCAACTCCGGGACAGGCCTAATGAAAAACTGTTTTTT	CASSQLRDRPNEKLFF	TRBV7-2	TRBD1	TRBJ1-4
TGTGCCAGCAGCTGGCTTACCGGGACAGGGGGCAGAGGCTTCTATGGCTACACCTTC	CASSWLTGTGGRGFYGYTF	TRBV7-8	TRBD1	TRBJ1-2
TGTGCCAGCAGCGTTCTAGGACAGGGGACGGGAGAGCAGTACTTC	CASSVLGQGTGEQYF	TRBV9	TRBD1	TRBJ2-7
TGTGCCAGTAGTGCCAAAGCAGAGGCCTACACCTTC	CASSAKAEAYTF	TRBV19	-	TRBJ1-2
TGCGCCAGCAGCCATCGTGCAGGGACTAGGGGTCACAATGAGCAGTTCTTC	CASSHRAGTRGHNEQFF	TRBV4-1	TRBD2	TRBJ2-1
TGTGCCAGCTCATACCGTAGCGGGGGACAAGAGACCCAGTACTTC	CASSYRSGGQETQYF	TRBV18	TRBD2	TRBJ2-5
TGTGCCAGCAGCCCCCTTGGGGCGCTCACTGAAGCTTTCTTT	CASSPLGALTEAFF	TRBV5-4	-	TRBJ1-1
TGCGCCAGCAGAATCAGGGGTGGGAACACTGAAGCTTTCTTT	CASRIRGGNTEAFF	TRBV4-3	-	TRBJ1-1
TGTGCCAGCAGTGTGACAGCCTATGGCTACACCTTC	CASSVTAYGYTF	TRBV28	-	TRBJ1-2
TGTGCCAGCAGTTTACAAACAGGGGGAGCTTTCTTT	CASSLQTGGAFF	TRBV28	TRBD1	TRBJ1-1
TGCAGCGTTGCCCCTACCGCGTCCTACAATGAGCAGTTCTTC	CSVAPTASYNEQFF	TRBV29-1	-	TRBJ2-1
TGTGCCAGCAGTATCGGGGGGCCGGGCACAGATACGCAGTATTTT	CASSIGGPGTDTQYF	TRBV6-5	-	TRBJ2-3
TGTGCCTGGAGTGGGGGACTCTTTAATTCACCCCTCCACTTT	CAWSGGLFNSPLHF	TRBV30	-	TRBJ1-6
TGTGCCAGCAGCATTGACAGGGGGGATAATGAAAAACTGTTTTTT	CASSIDRGDNEKLFF	TRBV5-4	TRBD1	TRBJ1-4
TGTGCCAGCTCAATTCCGGGACTGACCACAGATACGCAGTATTTT	CASSIPGLTTDTQYF	TRBV18	-	TRBJ2-3
TGTGCCAGCAGCCATTCTGTCGGGGGACCCTTAGAAACTAATGAAAAACTGTTTTTT	CASSHSVGGPLETNEKLFF	TRBV4-2	-	TRBJ1-4
TGTGCCAGCAGTGAGGCAAAATTGAACACTGAAGCTTTCTTT	CASSEAKLNTEAFF	TRBV2	-	TRBJ1-1
TGTGCCAGTAGTAGACCCGGGACAGGTTCCTACGAGCAGTACTTC	CASSRPGTGSYEQYF	TRBV19	TRBD1	TRBJ2-7
TGTGCCAGCAGCTTAGCAGCCGCAAACCCTGAAGCTTTCTTT	CASSLAAANPEAFF	TRBV7-2	-	TRBJ1-1